These 23 T cell receptor beta chains originate from one sample sequenced in a study of T cells in Graves' hyperthyroidism and ophthalmopathy. TCR beta CDR3 regions were amplified from RNA transcripts. In the first-round RT-PCR of the TCR CDR3, the HTBI primer set was used. From the multiplex PCR reads, TCRdb called clonotypes with MiXCR, one entry per CDR3 protein. The sample includes about 410,000 distinct CDR3 sequences, under 15% of them seen just once. Sequenced input: blood. The origin of the receptors is a young man with Graves' ophthalmopathy.

This clonotype has only a few counts. The chain recombines TRBV7-9 with TRBJ1-2, with 10 bases matching TRBD1. The CDR3 consists of 18 residues. The V gene end was trimmed by 7 bases and the J gene end by 2 bases; junction bases not matched to a gene: 16. Germline V gene data show CDR1 as SEHNR and CDR2 as FQNEAQ (reference sequence). CDR3 sequence reads: CASTQGQGLLGGNYGYTF. As DNA, the CDR3 is TGTGCCAGCACCCAGGGACAGGGGTTATTAGGGGGCAACTATGGCTACACCTTC.

This clonotype was seen at least ten times. The chain couples TRBV9 to TRBJ1-6, with 9 bases that match TRBD1. The CDR3 extends over 16 amino acids. Germline lookup yields CDR1 SGDLS and CDR2 YYNGEE. V shed 3 bases and J 4 bases; nucleotides not matched to a gene: 5. CDR3 sequence reads: CASSGGQGRYNSPLHF. CDR3 in DNA: TGTGCCAGCAGCGGGGGACAGGGACGGTATAATTCACCCCTCCACTTT.

The sample holds many counts of this clonotype. The gene calls are TRBV27 and TRBJ2-1, with D possibly being TRBD1 (5 bases). Germline CDR1 and CDR2: MNHEY and SMNVEV (reference sequence). CDR3 length: 14 residues. The V end lost 2 bases, the J end lost 7 bases, and 12 bases lay between the germline ends. The CDR3 region has the DNA TGTGCCAGCAGTTTAGCCCAACAGGTAAATGAGCAGTTCTTC. It translates to CASSLAQQVNEQFF.

This clonotype was observed many times. The chain couples TRBV20-1 to TRBJ1-1; perhaps TRBD1 as D (6 bases). V was clipped by 3 bases and J by 8 bases, with 10 bases between them. CDR3 size: 11 residues. Germline CDR1 and CDR2: DFQATT and SNEGSKA (reference sequence). CDR3 sequence (DNA): TGCAGTGCTAGCTTAGACAGGGAAGCTTTCTTT. Amino acids: CSASLDREAFF.

This clonotype was observed many times. The chain carries TRBV11-2 and TRBJ2-7; 9 nucleotides align to TRBD1. The CDR3 spans 16 residues. Germline trimming cut 5 bases from V and 4 bases from J; bases unmatched to any gene: 12. From germline, CDR1 is SGHAT and CDR2 FQNNGV. CDR3 sequence: CASSEAFGTGIYEQYF. The CDR3 bases are TGTGCCAGCAGCGAGGCGTTCGGGACAGGGATTTACGAGCAGTACTTC. Combining the CDR3 with reference TRBV11-2 and TRBJ2-7 gives the whole variable domain EAGVAQSPRYKIIEKRQSVAFWCNPISGHATLYWYQQILGQGPKLLIQFQNNGVVDDSQLPKDRFSAERLKGVDSTLKIQPAKLEDSAVYLCASSEAFGTGIYEQYFGPGTRLTVT.

This clonotype was detected ten times or more. The rearrangement joins TRBV4-2 to TRBJ2-7, with 9 nucleotides matching TRBD2. This CDR3 has 16 amino acids. Germline CDR1 reads LGHNA; CDR2 reads YNFKEQ. After removal of 0 bases from V and 1 base from J, the junction contained 4 bases not matched to a gene. The CDR3: CASSQDSGSGSYEQYF. CDR3 in DNA: TGTGCCAGCAGCCAAGATAGCGGGAGTGGGTCCTACGAGCAGTACTTC.

Regarding this clonotype: An end of the junction does not agree with germline; a read error may underlie this. The chain employs TRBV12-3 or TRBV12-4 and TRBJ1-6, with TRBD1 matching 10 bases. The CDR3 totals 16 residues. The CDR3 region is CANSLAGTGDSSPLHF. The CDR3 DNA is TGTGCCAACAGTCTAGCCGGGACAGGGGATTCTTCACCCCTCCACTTT.

Regarding this clonotype: A much larger clone differs from this one at a single base, so this may be a read error. The J gene is TRBJ2-3, the V gene TRBV14; D gene unclear. CDR1 and CDR2 from the germline V gene are SGHDN and FVKESK. The CDR3 runs to 14 residues. Between the trimmed V and J ends, which lost 1 base and 3 bases, there was a span of 8 bases. The DNA for the CDR3 is TGTGCCAGCAGCCAAGCGCTTAGGACAGATACGCAGTATTTT. Its protein is CASSQALRTDTQYF.

Turning to this clonotype: This may be a read error: a much more frequent sequence differs by one nucleotide. Lacking the conserved final phenylalanine or tryptophan, this CDR3 likely reflects a read error. The chain is built from TRBV12-3 or TRBV12-4 and TRBJ2-1; D possibly corresponds to TRBD1 (5 bases). V lost 6 bases and J 7 bases, leaving 10 bases between the germline ends. CDR3 length equals 12 residues. The CDR3 reads CASRPDRNEQFS. The CDR3 DNA reads TGTGCCAGCAGACCCGACAGAAATGAGCAGTTCTCC.

Comment on this clonotype: A read error may produce the germline difference seen at one junction end. The J gene is TRBJ1-6, the V gene TRBV6-2 or TRBV6-3; D gene uncertain. The CDR3 totals 16 residues. Germline V lookup: CDR1 MNHEY, CDR2 SVGEGT. CDR3 coding DNA: TGTGCCGGCAGAACGGATGCGGGCTCCTATAATTCACCCCTCCACTTT. This sequence encodes CAGRTDAGSYNSPLHF.

This clonotype was detected many times. J is TRBJ1-5 and V is TRBV15, with D perhaps TRBD1 (6 bases). The CDR3 has 15 amino acids. Germline CDR1 LNHNV, CDR2 YYDKDF (reference sequence). Trimming took 8 bases from V and 2 from J, leaving 16 bases between them. The chain's CDR3 is CATGKEQGRNQPQHF. The CDR3, as DNA: TGTGCCACCGGCAAGGAGCAGGGGCGCAATCAGCCCCAGCATTTT.

The gene calls are TRBV7-9 and TRBJ1-2, with 9 positions matching TRBD1. The V gene end was trimmed by 5 bases and the J gene end by 7 bases; junction bases not matched to a gene: 8. The CDR3 contains 14 residues. Germline V gene lookup returns CDR1 SEHNR and CDR2 FQNEAQ (reference sequence). CDR3 sequence: CASSHRDRASGYTF. In nucleotides, the CDR3 is TGTGCCAGCAGCCACCGGGACAGGGCCTCTGGCTACACCTTC. The entire variable domain, with the rest obtained from reference TRBV7-9 and TRBJ1-2, is as follows: DTGVSQNPRHKITKRGQNVTFRCDPISEHNRLYWYRQTLGQGPEFLTYFQNEAQLEKSRLLSDRFSAERPKGSFSTLEIQRTEQGDSAMYLCASSHRDRASGYTFGSGTRLTVV.

This clonotype was detected ten times or more. The chain is built from TRBV13 and TRBJ2-1, with 10 bases lining up with TRBD2. CDR1 and CDR2 from the germline V gene are PRHDT and FYEKMQ (reference sequence). This CDR3 has 17 residues. V lost 4 bases to trimming and J lost 5 bases; unmatched junction nucleotides: 11. Here the CDR3 DNA reads TGTGCCAGCAGCTGGCCCGTCGGACTAGCGGTTAACAATGAGCAGTTCTTC. Translation gives CASSWPVGLAVNNEQFF.

This sequence joins TRBV19 and TRBJ2-3; TRBD2 aligns across 7 bases. The V gene's germline CDR1 is LNHDA and CDR2 SQIVND (reference sequence). Losses at the gene ends were 7 bases for V and 0 bases for J; bases not matched to a gene: 7. The CDR3 loop spans 15 amino acids. The DNA for the CDR3 is TGTGCCAGTACCCCGGGGAGGGCCAGCACAGATACGCAGTATTTT. This sequence encodes CASTPGRASTDTQYF. The entire variable domain, with the rest obtained from reference TRBV19 and TRBJ2-3, is as follows: DGGITQSPKYLFRKEGQNVTLSCEQNLNHDAMYWYRQDPGQGLRLIYYSQIVNDFQKGDIAEGYSVSREKKESFPLTVTSAQKNPTAFYLCASTPGRASTDTQYFGPGTRLTVL.

The sample holds many counts of this clonotype. This chain joins TRBV27 and TRBJ2-3; 7 bases agree with TRBD2. This CDR3 spans 17 amino acids. V lost 3 bases, J lost 5 bases, and 14 bases stayed unmatched. Germline V lookup: CDR1 MNHEY, CDR2 SMNVEV (reference sequence). The CDR3 DNA sequence: TGTGCCAGCAGTTTGGTTTCGGCGGGAGAAATGCTAGATACGCAGTATTTT. Amino acid sequence: CASSLVSAGEMLDTQYF.

This clonotype was detected ten times or more. V and J are TRBV27 and TRBJ1-1; a weak D match, TRBD1 (6 bases). The CDR3 is 16 amino acids. Germline CDR1 is MNHEY and CDR2 is SMNVEV (reference sequence). Trimming cost V 0 bases and J 0 bases, with 11 bases left between them. This CDR3 reads CASSLSPGQLNTEAFF. Here the CDR3 DNA reads TGTGCCAGCAGTTTATCGCCTGGACAGCTGAACACTGAAGCTTTCTTT.

The chain employs TRBV5-1 and TRBJ2-5; a possible D gene is TRBD1 (5 bases). Trimming took off 7 bases at V and 1 base at J, with 17 bases between the two ends. Germline CDR1 is SGHRS and CDR2 is YFSETQ. The CDR3 sequence is 15 residues long. The CDR3 DNA reads TGCGCCAGCTCCGAACGTCCAGGGCTCCAAGAGACCCAGTACTTC. The encoded protein is CASSERPGLQETQYF. Combining the CDR3 with reference TRBV5-1 and TRBJ2-5 gives the whole variable domain KAGVTQTPRYLIKTRGQQVTLSCSPISGHRSVSWYQQTPGQGLQFLFEYFSETQRNKGNFPGRFSGRQFSNSRSEMNVSTLELGDSALYLCASSERPGLQETQYFGPGTRLLVL.

The chain links TRBV27 to TRBJ2-7; a possible D gene is TRBD2 (5 bases). V was trimmed by 4 bases and J by 9 bases, leaving 10 bases between them. Germline CDR1 and CDR2: MNHEY and SMNVEV (reference sequence). The CDR3 is 11 amino acids. The DNA of the CDR3 is TGTGCCAGCAGTTATGGGAGCGGGCAGTACTTC. Translation: CASSYGSGQYF.

This clonotype was seen repeatedly, ten times or more. The chain joins TRBV12-3 or TRBV12-4 to TRBJ2-7; the D gene could be TRBD1 or TRBD2 (5 bases each). There are 15 residues in the CDR3. Trimming cost V 1 base and J 2 bases, with 12 bases left between them. The CDR3 reads CASSLEGWGTYEQYF. For the CDR3, the DNA is TGTGCCAGCAGTTTAGAGGGGTGGGGGACCTACGAGCAGTACTTC.

At least ten counts were recorded for this clonotype. The chain has TRBV5-1 and TRBJ2-7, with 7 bases fitting TRBD2. Germline V gene sequence: CDR1 SGHRS, CDR2 YFSETQ. The CDR3 consists of 17 residues. After removal of 4 bases from V and 6 bases from J, the junction contained 19 bases not matched to a gene. As DNA, the CDR3 is TGCGCCAGCAGCCCAAGAAGCGGCGGCGGGAGCCAGGGCGAGCAGTACTTC. Translated: CASSPRSGGGSQGEQYF.

This clonotype was seen many times. The gene calls are TRBV27 and TRBJ2-2, with D tentatively TRBD2 (5 bases). The CDR3 runs to 16 residues. Trimming removed 5 bases at V and 3 bases at J, with 16 bases between. Germline assignment: CDR1 MNHEY and CDR2 SMNVEV (reference sequence). The DNA of the CDR3 is TGTGCCAGCAGTCCCCCGAGAACGCGGGACACCGGGGAGCTGTTTTTT. Translation gives CASSPPRTRDTGELFF.

Many counts were recorded for this clonotype. The chain is built from TRBV12-3 or TRBV12-4 and TRBJ2-5; D perhaps matches TRBD2 (7 bases). The CDR3 spans 14 residues. V dropped 10 bases and J dropped 2 bases, with 17 bases sitting between them. CDR3 nucleotide sequence: TGTGCCACGTCGAGAGGGGGGGTTCAAGAGACCCAGTACTTC. The encoded protein is CATSRGGVQETQYF.

The sample holds many counts of this clonotype. This sequence joins TRBV11-2 and TRBJ2-5; D may correspond to TRBD1 or TRBD2 (5 bases each). This CDR3 contains 14 residues. Germline values: CDR1 SGHAT, CDR2 FQNNGV. The V and J ends lost 2 bases and 2 bases respectively, with 9 bases between them. In nucleotides, the CDR3 is TGTGCCAGCAGCTTATTGGGGGTACAAGAGACCCAGTACTTC. Translation: CASSLLGVQETQYF.